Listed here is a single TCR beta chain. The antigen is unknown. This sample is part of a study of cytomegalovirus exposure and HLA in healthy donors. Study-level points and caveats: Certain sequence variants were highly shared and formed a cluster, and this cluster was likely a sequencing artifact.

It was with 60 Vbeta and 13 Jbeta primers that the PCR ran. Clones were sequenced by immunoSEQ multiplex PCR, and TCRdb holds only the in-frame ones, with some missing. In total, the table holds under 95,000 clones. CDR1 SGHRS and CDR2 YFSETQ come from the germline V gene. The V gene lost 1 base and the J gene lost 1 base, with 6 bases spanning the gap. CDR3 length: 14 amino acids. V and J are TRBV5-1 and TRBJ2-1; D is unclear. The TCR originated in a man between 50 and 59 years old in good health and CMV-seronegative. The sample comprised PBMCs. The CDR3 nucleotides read TGCGCCAGCAGCTTGCGGGTATCCTACAATGAGCAGTTCTTC. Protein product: CASSLRVSYNEQFF. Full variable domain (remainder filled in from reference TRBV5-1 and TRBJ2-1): KAGVTQTPRYLIKTRGQQVTLSCSPISGHRSVSWYQQTPGQGLQFLFEYFSETQRNKGNFPGRFSGRQFSNSRSEMNVSTLELGDSALYLCASSLRVSYNEQFFGPGTRLTVL.